The subject of this entry is one T cell receptor beta chain. V shed 3 bases, J shed 11 bases, and the junction held 4 bases outside the gene matches. The CDR3 consists of 12 residues. Germline V gene data show CDR1 as SEHNR and CDR2 as FQNEAQ (reference sequence). Per the original methods: Amplification of reference gene primers was used by the study to estimate nucleated cell counts. Clones were read by immunoSEQ multiplex PCR, and TCRdb kept only the in-frame ones, dropping some. The DNA was the basis for D and trimming; V, J and clone size are from that table. The sample holds around 110,000 clones, roughly 83% seen once. These data belong to a study of blood T cell repertoires in COVID-19. For the study at large: Acute and convalescent COVID-19 specimens originated in the United States, Italy and Spain. Nucleic acid was either cDNA or gDNA, and it came from T cells, B-cell-depleted T cells, or PBMCs.

The V and J genes are TRBV7-9 and TRBJ1-1; 9 nucleotides match TRBD1. The receptor was isolated from a man aged 25-40 years with acute or convalescent COVID-19. The sequenced material came from peripheral blood. The CDR3 loop is CASSFRDRGAFF. CDR3 sequence (DNA): TGTGCCAGCAGCTTCCGCGACAGGGGGGCTTTCTTT. The variable domain in full, with the rest retrieved from reference TRBV7-9 and TRBJ1-1, is DTGVSQNPRHKITKRGQNVTFRCDPISEHNRLYWYRQTLGQGPEFLTYFQNEAQLEKSRLLSDRFSAERPKGSFSTLEIQRTEQGDSAMYLCASSFRDRGAFFGQGTRLTVV.